The rows below give T cell receptor beta chains drawn from one sample of a study of T cell responses to AZD1222 COVID-19 vaccine. Assay used: immunoSEQ multiplex PCR; TCRdb lists only in-frame clones, some missing. Among approximately 130,000 clones listed, roughly 86% were seen once. This specimen was peripheral blood, taken 28 days after the second AZD1222 dose. These receptors were collected from an adult who received the AZD1222 COVID-19 vaccine. Both conserved end residues are part of each CDR3. D genes are given only for firm matches. Part of the rows lack a size; the others show once, few, many or a class for expanded clones.

v_call	clone_size	j_call	d_call	cdr3_aa	cdr3_nt
TRBV7-9	NA	TRBJ2-1	NA	CASSLGINNEQFF	TGTGCCAGCAGCTTAGGTATCAACAATGAGCAGTTCTTC
TRBV2	NA	TRBJ2-3	TRBD2	CASRRTGLAGGPSTDTQYF	TGTGCCAGCAGGAGGACGGGACTAGCGGGAGGCCCTAGCACAGATACGCAGTATTTT
TRBV7-9	NA	TRBJ2-3	NA	CASSLGASRVTDTQYF	TGTGCCAGCAGCTTAGGGGCTAGCAGAGTCACAGATACGCAGTATTTT
TRBV7-2	NA	TRBJ2-1	NA	CASRGGGNNEQFF	TGTGCCAGCAGGGGGGGCGGGAACAATGAGCAGTTCTTC
TRBV5-1	NA	TRBJ2-2	TRBD2	CASSLVGAGGSTGELFF	TGCGCCAGCAGCTTGGTTGGAGCGGGGGGCTCCACCGGGGAGCTGTTTTTT
TRBV4-1	NA	TRBJ2-3	NA	CASRTQGPTDTQYF	TGCGCCAGCAGAACGCAAGGGCCCACAGATACGCAGTATTTT
TRBV7-2	NA	TRBJ1-4	NA	CASSLVGGNEKLFF	TGTGCCAGCAGCTTAGTCGGGGGTAATGAAAAACTGTTTTTT
TRBV10-3	NA	TRBJ2-1	TRBD1	CAISALGDSRDEQFF	TGTGCCATCAGTGCCCTCGGGGACAGTCGGGATGAGCAGTTCTTC
TRBV12-3/TRBV12-4	NA	TRBJ2-2	NA	CASTLGRAGELFF	TGTGCCAGCACCTTAGGGCGGGCCGGGGAGCTGTTTTTT
TRBV11-2	NA	TRBJ1-1	NA	CASSLPAEAFF	TGTGCCAGCAGCTTACCGGCTGAAGCTTTCTTT
TRBV30	NA	TRBJ1-5	NA	CAWTLPGNSNQPQHF	TGTGCCTGGACCCTGCCCGGAAATAGCAATCAGCCCCAGCATTTT
TRBV19	NA	TRBJ2-7	NA	CASSMGQGAPSYEQYF	TGTGCCAGTAGTATGGGGCAGGGTGCCCCTTCCTACGAGCAGTACTTC
TRBV5-1	NA	TRBJ1-2	TRBD1	CASSVTRGRNYGYTF	TGCGCCAGCAGCGTAACCAGGGGGCGAAACTATGGCTACACCTTC
TRBV7-7	once	TRBJ1-3	NA	CASSPLMSGNTIYF	TGTGCTAGCAGCCCCCTTATGTCTGGAAACACCATATATTTT
TRBV28	NA	TRBJ1-1	NA	CASSLRDEAFF	TGTGCCAGCAGTTTAAGGGATGAAGCTTTCTTT
TRBV2	NA	TRBJ2-1	NA	CASRRGGSDEQFF	TGTGCCAGCAGGCGCGGCGGTTCCGATGAGCAGTTCTTC
TRBV11-2	NA	TRBJ2-1	NA	CASSFLAGTWDEQFF	TGTGCCAGCAGCTTCTTGGCGGGGACCTGGGATGAGCAGTTCTTC
TRBV6-2/TRBV6-3	once	TRBJ2-1	NA	CASSYRRDEQFF	TGTGCCAGCAGTTACCGACGGGATGAGCAGTTCTTC
TRBV23-1	NA	TRBJ2-1	NA	CASSQILASSFF	TGCGCCAGCAGTCAAATATTGGCTAGCTCGTTCTTC
TRBV7-9	NA	TRBJ1-1	NA	CASSPPVRGSDTEAFF	TGTGCCAGCAGCCCCCCAGTAAGGGGGTCGGACACTGAAGCTTTCTTT
TRBV18	once	TRBJ2-1	NA	CASSPQSRGNEQFF	TGTGCCAGCTCACCACAGTCTAGGGGAAATGAGCAGTTCTTC
TRBV11-1	NA	TRBJ2-1	NA	CASSLGLGQSEQFF	TGTGCCAGCAGCTTAGGTTTGGGACAAAGTGAGCAGTTCTTC
TRBV13	NA	TRBJ2-7	TRBD2	CASSLMGLAGHEQYF	TGTGCCAGCAGCTTAATGGGACTAGCGGGGCACGAGCAGTACTTC
TRBV27	once	TRBJ2-3	TRBD2	CASSSGTSGRFTPYF	TGTGCCAGCAGTTCCGGGACTAGCGGGAGATTTACGCCGTATTTT
TRBV6-5	NA	TRBJ1-1	NA	CASSSHGGTEAFF	TGTGCCAGCAGCTCACACGGGGGCACTGAAGCTTTCTTT
TRBV28	NA	TRBJ1-1	NA	CASNTVPNTEAFF	TGTGCCAGCAACACCGTCCCGAACACTGAAGCTTTCTTT
TRBV4-3	NA	TRBJ2-5	NA	CASSQGWARGVLKTQYF	TGCGCCAGCAGCCAAGGCTGGGCTAGAGGGGTCCTAAAGACCCAGTACTTC
TRBV28	once	TRBJ1-4	NA	CASSLRQGDEKLFF	TGTGCCAGCAGTCTTCGTCAGGGCGACGAAAAACTGTTTTTT
TRBV2	NA	TRBJ1-6	TRBD1	CASSATGTRNNSPLHF	TGTGCCAGCAGCGCGACAGGGACCAGGAATAATTCACCCCTCCACTTT
TRBV5-1	once	TRBJ1-2	TRBD1	CASSAGQTQLLGYGYTF	TGCGCCAGCAGCGCGGGACAGACACAACTTCTTGGCTATGGCTACACCTTC